A single sample gave rise to the 10 T cell receptor beta chains below, sequenced in a study of T cells in Graves' hyperthyroidism and ophthalmopathy. Amplification targeted TCR beta CDR3 regions from RNA transcripts. HTBI primers drove first-round RT-PCR of the TCR CDR3. MiXCR, applied by TCRdb to the multiplex PCR reads, yields one record per CDR3 protein. The sample carries around 600,000 distinct CDR3 sequences, 12% to 15% recorded once. Sequenced material: blood. These receptors were obtained from a woman under 30 with Graves' ophthalmopathy.

This clonotype came up many times. The CDR3 protein is CASSFSAGEVNEQFF. The CDR3 nucleotides read TGCGCCAGCAGCTTCAGTGCGGGAGAAGTAAATGAGCAGTTCTTC. The V and J genes are TRBV5-1 and TRBJ2-1, with 7 bases matching TRBD2. This CDR3 comprises 15 residues. CDR1 SGHRS and CDR2 YFSETQ come from the germline V gene. Trimming removed 2 bases from V and 7 bases from J; junction bases left unmatched: 9.

Many counts were recorded for this clonotype. This chain joins TRBV28 and TRBJ2-7; 7 bases agree with TRBD1. V trimming: 6 bases; J trimming: 4 bases; junction bases outside the gene matches: 9. CDR3 length: 14 residues. CDR1 is MDHEN and CDR2 is SYDVKM in the germline V gene. The CDR3 spells CASSPDRASYEQYF. For the CDR3, the DNA is TGTGCCAGCAGCCCTGACAGGGCCTCATACGAGCAGTACTTC.

This clonotype was seen a few times. The chain combines TRBV30 with TRBJ1-6; D not certain. V was cut by 0 bases and J by 0 bases, with 12 bases left in between. The germline gives CDR1 GTSNPN, CDR2 SVGIG (reference sequence). CDR3 length: 17 amino acids. CDR3 bases: TGTGCCTGGAGTGTACGTGGAGTTAGCTCCTATAATTCACCCCTCCACTTT. This sequence encodes CAWSVRGVSSYNSPLHF.

In its sample, this clonotype was seen a few times. The chain uses TRBV7-9 and TRBJ1-6; perhaps TRBD1 as D (6 bases). CDR3 length: 16 residues. Trimming took off 4 bases at V and 0 bases at J, with 10 bases between the two ends. Germline V gene data show CDR1 as SEHNR and CDR2 as FQNEAQ (reference sequence). CDR3 DNA sequence: TGTGCCAGCAGCTCTGAGACAGGCTCCTATAATTCACCCCTCCACTTT. Residues: CASSSETGSYNSPLHF.

This clonotype was picked up many times. V is TRBV7-6 and J is TRBJ2-7, with D tentatively TRBD1 (6 bases). The CDR3 has 17 residues. Germline loops: CDR1 SGHVS, CDR2 FNYEAQ. Trimming stripped 2 bases from V and 3 bases from J, with 20 bases between. This chain's CDR3 is CASSLTAPDSPYYEQYF. In DNA, the CDR3 is TGTGCCAGCAGCTTAACCGCCCCGGACAGCCCATACTACGAGCAGTACTTC.

This clonotype was observed a handful of times. The rearrangement uses TRBV6-5 and TRBJ2-2; 8 bases align to TRBD2. The ends lost 1 base at V and 6 bases at J; junction bases unmatched: 4. The germline CDR1 and CDR2 sequences are MNHEY and SVGAGI. The CDR3 is 15 amino acids. Here the CDR3 reads CASSYWTGGPGELFF. CDR3 DNA: TGTGCCAGCAGTTACTGGACGGGAGGGCCCGGGGAGCTGTTTTTT.

This clonotype was detected ten times or more. The chain links TRBV6-1 to TRBJ1-1; D is possibly TRBD1 (6 bases). Trimming cost V 5 bases and J 13 bases, with 26 bases left between them. The CDR3 consists of 15 residues. CDR1 and CDR2 from the germline V gene are MNHNS and SASEGT. The CDR3 loop reads CASSSRDTWGLDVFF. The CDR3 DNA follows: TGTGCCAGCAGTTCGCGGGACACCTGGGGGTTGGATGTTTTCTTT.

About this clonotype: A read error may be the cause here, since a much bigger clone is one base away. The chain couples TRBV6-5 to TRBJ2-7; 7 bases align to TRBD2. The CDR3 spans 16 residues. Germline V gene lookup returns CDR1 MNHEY and CDR2 SVGAGI. The V and J ends lost 4 bases and 5 bases, in that order; junction bases with no gene match: 14. CDR3 DNA sequence: TGTGCCAGCAGTTCGACCACTAGCGAGAGTATCCACGAGCAGTACTTC. This translates into CASSSTTSESIHEQYF.

This clonotype was detected many times. The V and J genes are TRBV28 and TRBJ2-7; D perhaps matches TRBD2 (6 bases). CDR1 is MDHEN and CDR2 is SYDVKM in the germline V gene. Trimming took off 4 bases at V and 0 bases at J, with 28 bases between the two ends. The CDR3 consists of 20 residues. CDR3 nucleotides: TGTGCCAGCAGTTACCGACTTCCGGGACTGGCATCCGGGAGCTCCTACGAGCAGTACTTC. It specifies CASSYRLPGLASGSSYEQYF. Supplemented by reference TRBV28 and TRBJ2-7, the full variable domain reads DVKVTQSSRYLVKRTGEKVFLECVQDMDHENMFWYRQDPGLGLRLIYFSYDVKMKEKGDIPEGYSVSREKKERFSLILESASTNQTSMYLCASSYRLPGLASGSSYEQYFGPGTRLTVT.

Ten or more counts support this clonotype. The V and J genes are TRBV6-1 and TRBJ1-1; tentative D call: TRBD1 (5 bases). Trimming cost V 5 bases and J 0 bases, with 13 bases left between them. CDR3 length equals 15 residues. Germline V gives CDR1 MNHNS, CDR2 SASEGT. CDR3 DNA: TGTGCCAGCAGTTACGAGGGACGGTTGAACACTGAAGCTTTCTTT. This gives the protein CASSYEGRLNTEAFF.